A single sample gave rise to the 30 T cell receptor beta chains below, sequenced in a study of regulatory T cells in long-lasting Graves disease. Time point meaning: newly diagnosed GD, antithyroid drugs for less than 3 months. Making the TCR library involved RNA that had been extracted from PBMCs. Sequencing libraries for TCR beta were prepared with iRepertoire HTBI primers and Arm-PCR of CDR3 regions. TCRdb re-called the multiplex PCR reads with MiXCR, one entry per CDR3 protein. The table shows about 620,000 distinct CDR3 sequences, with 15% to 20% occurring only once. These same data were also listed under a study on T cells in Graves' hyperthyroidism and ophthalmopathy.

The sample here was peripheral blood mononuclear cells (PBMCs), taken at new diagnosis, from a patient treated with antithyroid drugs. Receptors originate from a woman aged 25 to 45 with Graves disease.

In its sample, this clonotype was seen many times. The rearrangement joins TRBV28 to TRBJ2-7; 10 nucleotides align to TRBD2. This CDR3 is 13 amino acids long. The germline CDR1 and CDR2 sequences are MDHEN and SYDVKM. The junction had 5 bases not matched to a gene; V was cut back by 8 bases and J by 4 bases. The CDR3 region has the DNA TGTGCCAGCGAGAAAGCGGGAGGGTACGAGCAGTACTTC. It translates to CASEKAGGYEQYF.

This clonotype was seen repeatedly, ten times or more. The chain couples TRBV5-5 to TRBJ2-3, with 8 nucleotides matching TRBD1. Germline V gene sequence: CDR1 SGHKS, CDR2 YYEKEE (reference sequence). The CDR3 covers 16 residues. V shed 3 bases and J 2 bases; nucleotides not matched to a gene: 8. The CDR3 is CASSSSGTGYTDTQYF. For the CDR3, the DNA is TGTGCCAGCAGCTCTTCCGGGACAGGATACACAGATACGCAGTATTTT.

CDR3 bases: TGTGCCAGCAGTCCTCGGGGGGGCGAGCAGTACTTC. Translation: CASSPRGGEQYF. V is TRBV12-3 or TRBV12-4 and J is TRBJ2-7; 8 positions agree with TRBD2. The CDR3 is 12 amino acids. V was pared by 5 bases and J by 6 bases, with 3 bases of the junction left unmatched.

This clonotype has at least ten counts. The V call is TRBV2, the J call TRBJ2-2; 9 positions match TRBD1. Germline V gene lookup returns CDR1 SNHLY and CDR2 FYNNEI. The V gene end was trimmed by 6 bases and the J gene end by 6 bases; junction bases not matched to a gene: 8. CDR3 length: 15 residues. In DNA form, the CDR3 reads TGTGCCAGCAGCGTGGGACAGGGATCCCCCGGGGAGCTGTTTTTT. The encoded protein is CASSVGQGSPGELFF.

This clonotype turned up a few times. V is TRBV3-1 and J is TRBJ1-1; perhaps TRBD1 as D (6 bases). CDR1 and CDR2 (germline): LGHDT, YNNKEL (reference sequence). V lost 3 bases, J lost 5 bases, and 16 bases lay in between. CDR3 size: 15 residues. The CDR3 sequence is CASSHRQAGRTEAFF. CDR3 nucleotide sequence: TGTGCCAGCAGCCACCGACAGGCGGGGAGGACTGAAGCTTTCTTT.

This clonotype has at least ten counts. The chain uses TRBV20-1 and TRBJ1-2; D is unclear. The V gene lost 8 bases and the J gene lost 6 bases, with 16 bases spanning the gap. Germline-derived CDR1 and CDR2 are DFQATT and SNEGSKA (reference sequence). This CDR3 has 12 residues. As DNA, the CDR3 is TGCAGTTTTCCCTTCGGACCCCATGGCTACACCTTC. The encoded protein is CSFPFGPHGYTF.

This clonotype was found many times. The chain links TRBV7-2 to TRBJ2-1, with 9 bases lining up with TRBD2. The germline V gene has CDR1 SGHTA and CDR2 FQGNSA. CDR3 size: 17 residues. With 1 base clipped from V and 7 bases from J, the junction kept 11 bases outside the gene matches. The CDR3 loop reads CASSLDSGRPLGNEQFF. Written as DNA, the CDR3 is TGTGCCAGCAGCTTAGACAGCGGGAGGCCCTTGGGGAATGAGCAGTTCTTC.

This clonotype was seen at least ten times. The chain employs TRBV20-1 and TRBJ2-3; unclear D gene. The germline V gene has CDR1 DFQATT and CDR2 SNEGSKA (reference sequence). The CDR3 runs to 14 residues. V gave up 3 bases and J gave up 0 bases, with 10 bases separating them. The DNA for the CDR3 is TGCAGTGCTAGGGTACAGAGGAGCACAGATACGCAGTATTTT. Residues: CSARVQRSTDTQYF.

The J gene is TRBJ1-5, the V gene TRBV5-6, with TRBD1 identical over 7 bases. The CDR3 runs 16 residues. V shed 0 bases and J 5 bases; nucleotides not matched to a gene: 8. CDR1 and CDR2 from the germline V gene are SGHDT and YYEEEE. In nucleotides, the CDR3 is TGTGCCAGCAGCTTGGAGACAGGGAACGTATATCAGCCCCAGCATTTT. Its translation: CASSLETGNVYQPQHF.

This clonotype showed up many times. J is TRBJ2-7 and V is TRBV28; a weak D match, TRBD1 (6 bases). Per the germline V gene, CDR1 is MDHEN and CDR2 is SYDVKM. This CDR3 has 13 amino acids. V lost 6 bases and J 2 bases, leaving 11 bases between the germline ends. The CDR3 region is CASRPGHTYEQYF. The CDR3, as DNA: TGTGCCAGCAGGCCGGGACATACCTACGAGCAGTACTTC. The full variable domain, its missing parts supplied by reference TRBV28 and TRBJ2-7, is DVKVTQSSRYLVKRTGEKVFLECVQDMDHENMFWYRQDPGLGLRLIYFSYDVKMKEKGDIPEGYSVSREKKERFSLILESASTNQTSMYLCASRPGHTYEQYFGPGTRLTVT.

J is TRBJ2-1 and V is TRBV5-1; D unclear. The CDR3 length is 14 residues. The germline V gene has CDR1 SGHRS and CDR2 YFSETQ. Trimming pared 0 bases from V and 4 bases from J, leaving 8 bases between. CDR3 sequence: CASSLAGEYNEQFF. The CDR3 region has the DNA TGCGCCAGCAGCTTGGCCGGCGAGTACAATGAGCAGTTCTTC.

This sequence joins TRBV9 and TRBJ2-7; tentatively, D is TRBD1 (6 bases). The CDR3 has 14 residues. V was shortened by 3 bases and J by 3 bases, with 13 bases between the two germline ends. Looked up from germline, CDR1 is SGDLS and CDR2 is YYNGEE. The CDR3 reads CASSGGQTNYEQYF. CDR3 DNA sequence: TGTGCCAGCAGCGGAGGACAGACCAACTACGAGCAGTACTTC.

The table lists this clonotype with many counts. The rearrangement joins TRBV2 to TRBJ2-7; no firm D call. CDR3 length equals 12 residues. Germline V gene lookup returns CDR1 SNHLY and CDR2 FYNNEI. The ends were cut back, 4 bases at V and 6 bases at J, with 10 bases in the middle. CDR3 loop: CASSVALVEQYF. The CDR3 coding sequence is TGTGCCAGCAGTGTGGCTTTGGTCGAGCAGTACTTC.

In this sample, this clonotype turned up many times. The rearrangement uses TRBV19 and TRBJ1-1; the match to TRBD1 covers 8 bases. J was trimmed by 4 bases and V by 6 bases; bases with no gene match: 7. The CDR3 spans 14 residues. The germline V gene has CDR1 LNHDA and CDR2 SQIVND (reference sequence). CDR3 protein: CASRPGGAGTEAFF. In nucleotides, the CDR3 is TGTGCCAGTAGACCAGGGGGCGCGGGCACTGAAGCTTTCTTT.

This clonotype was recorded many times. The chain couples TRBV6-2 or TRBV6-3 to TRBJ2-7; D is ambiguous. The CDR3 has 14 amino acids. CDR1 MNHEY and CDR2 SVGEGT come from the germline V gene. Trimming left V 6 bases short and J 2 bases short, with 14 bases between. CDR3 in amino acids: CASRLTFTAYEQYF. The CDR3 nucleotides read TGTGCCAGCAGGCTTACCTTTACCGCCTACGAGCAGTACTTC.

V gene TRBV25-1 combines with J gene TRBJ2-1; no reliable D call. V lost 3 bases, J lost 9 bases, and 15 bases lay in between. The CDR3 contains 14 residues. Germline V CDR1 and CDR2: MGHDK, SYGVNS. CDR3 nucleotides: TGTGCCAGCAGTGATAAGTACCCTCGACCTGAGCAGTTCTTC. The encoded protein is CASSDKYPRPEQFF.

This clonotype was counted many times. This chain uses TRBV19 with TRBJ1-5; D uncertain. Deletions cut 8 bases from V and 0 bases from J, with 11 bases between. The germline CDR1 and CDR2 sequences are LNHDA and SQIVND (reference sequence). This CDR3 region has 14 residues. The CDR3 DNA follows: TGTGCCAGTTCGGCGGGGTATAGCAATCAGCCCCAGCATTTT. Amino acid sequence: CASSAGYSNQPQHF. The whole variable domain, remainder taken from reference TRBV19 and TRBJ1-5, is DGGITQSPKYLFRKEGQNVTLSCEQNLNHDAMYWYRQDPGQGLRLIYYSQIVNDFQKGDIAEGYSVSREKKESFPLTVTSAQKNPTAFYLCASSAGYSNQPQHFGDGTRLSIL.

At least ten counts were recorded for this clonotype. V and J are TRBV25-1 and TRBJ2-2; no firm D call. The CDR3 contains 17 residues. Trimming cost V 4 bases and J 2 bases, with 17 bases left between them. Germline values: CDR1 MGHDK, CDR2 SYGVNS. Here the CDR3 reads CASSGIFSGINTGELFF. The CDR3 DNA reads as TGTGCCAGCAGTGGTATATTTAGTGGGATTAACACCGGGGAGCTGTTTTTT.

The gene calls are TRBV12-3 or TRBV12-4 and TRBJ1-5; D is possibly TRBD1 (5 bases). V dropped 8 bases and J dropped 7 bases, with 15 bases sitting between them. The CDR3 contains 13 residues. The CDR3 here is CASSMTELQPQHF. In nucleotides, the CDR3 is TGTGCCAGCTCTATGACAGAACTCCAGCCCCAGCATTTT.

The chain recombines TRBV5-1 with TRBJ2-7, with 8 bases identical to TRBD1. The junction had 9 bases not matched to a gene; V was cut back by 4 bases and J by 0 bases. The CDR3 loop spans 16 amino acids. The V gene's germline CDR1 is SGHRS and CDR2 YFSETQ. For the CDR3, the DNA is TGCGCCAGCAGCCCATTTTGGCAGGGGGCCTCCTACGAGCAGTACTTC. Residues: CASSPFWQGASYEQYF.

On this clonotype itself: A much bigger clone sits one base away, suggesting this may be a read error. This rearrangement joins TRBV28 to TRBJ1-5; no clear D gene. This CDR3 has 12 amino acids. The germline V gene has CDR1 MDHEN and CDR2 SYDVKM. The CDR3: CASSLIYQSQHF. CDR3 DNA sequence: TGTGCCAGCAGTTTAATATATCAGTCCCAGCATTTT.

The CDR3 region is CASSQAGGAFEQYF. The DNA of the CDR3 is TGCGCCAGCAGCCAAGCCGGGGGGGCGTTCGAGCAGTACTTC. This sequence joins TRBV4-1 and TRBJ2-7; 8 bases align to TRBD2. The CDR3 has 14 residues. Germline CDR1 and CDR2: MGHRA and YSYEKL. The junction had 5 bases not matched to a gene; V was cut back by 1 base and J by 6 bases.

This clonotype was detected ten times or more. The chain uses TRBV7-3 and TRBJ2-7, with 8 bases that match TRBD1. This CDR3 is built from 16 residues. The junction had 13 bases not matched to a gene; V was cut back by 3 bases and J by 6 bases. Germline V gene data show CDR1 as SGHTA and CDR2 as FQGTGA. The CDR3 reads CASSLGGQGKLSEQYF. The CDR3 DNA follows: TGTGCCAGCAGCTTGGGCGGACAGGGAAAACTCTCCGAGCAGTACTTC.

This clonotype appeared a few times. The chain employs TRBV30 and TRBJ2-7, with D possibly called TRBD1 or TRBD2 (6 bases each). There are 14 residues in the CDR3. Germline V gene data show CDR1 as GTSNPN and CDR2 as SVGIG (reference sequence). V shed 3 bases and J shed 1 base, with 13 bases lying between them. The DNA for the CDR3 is TGTGCCTGGAGGGGGGGCTCTTCATCCTACGAGCAGTACTTC. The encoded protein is CAWRGGSSSYEQYF.

CDR3 nucleotide sequence: TGCAGCGTTCGTGATTACCCGAACTATGGCTACACCTTC. Its translation is CSVRDYPNYGYTF. The chain recombines TRBV29-1 with TRBJ1-2, with D unresolved. Germline V gene lookup returns CDR1 SQVTM and CDR2 ANQGSEA. The CDR3 contains 13 residues. V was cut by 5 bases and J by 2 bases, with 12 bases left in between.

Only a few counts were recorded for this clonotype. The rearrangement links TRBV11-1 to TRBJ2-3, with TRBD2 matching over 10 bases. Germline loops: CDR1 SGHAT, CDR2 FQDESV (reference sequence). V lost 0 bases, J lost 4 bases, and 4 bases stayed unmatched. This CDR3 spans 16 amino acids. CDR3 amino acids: CASSLALAGAADTQYF. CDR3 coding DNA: TGTGCCAGCAGCTTAGCGCTAGCGGGAGCGGCAGATACGCAGTATTTT.

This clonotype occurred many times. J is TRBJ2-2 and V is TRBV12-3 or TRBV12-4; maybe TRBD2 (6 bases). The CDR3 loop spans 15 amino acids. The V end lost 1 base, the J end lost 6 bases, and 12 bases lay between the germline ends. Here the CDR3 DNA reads TGTGCCAGCAGTTTAGGGCGGGGAGGTCCCGGGGAGCTGTTTTTT. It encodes CASSLGRGGPGELFF.

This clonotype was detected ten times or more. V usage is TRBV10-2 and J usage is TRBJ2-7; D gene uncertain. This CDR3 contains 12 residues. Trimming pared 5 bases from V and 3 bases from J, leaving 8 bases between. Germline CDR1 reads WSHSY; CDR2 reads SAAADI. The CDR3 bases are TGCGCCAGCAGTCCAGTGGGCTACGAGCAGTACTTC. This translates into CASSPVGYEQYF.

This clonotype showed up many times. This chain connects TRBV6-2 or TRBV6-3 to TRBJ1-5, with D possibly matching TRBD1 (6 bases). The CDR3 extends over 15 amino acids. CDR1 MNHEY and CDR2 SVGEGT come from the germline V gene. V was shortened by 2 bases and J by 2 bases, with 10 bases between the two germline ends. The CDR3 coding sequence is TGTGCCAGCAGTTACGGCAGGGGTGGCAATCAGCCCCAGCATTTT. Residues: CASSYGRGGNQPQHF.

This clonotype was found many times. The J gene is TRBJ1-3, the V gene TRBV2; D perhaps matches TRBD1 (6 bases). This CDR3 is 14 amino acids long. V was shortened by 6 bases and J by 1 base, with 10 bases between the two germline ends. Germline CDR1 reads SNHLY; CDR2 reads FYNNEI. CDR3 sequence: CASSQGSSGNTIYF. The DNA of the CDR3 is TGTGCCAGCAGCCAGGGGTCATCTGGAAACACCATATATTTT.